One T cell receptor beta chain is described in this entry. Other DNA sequences of this sample code for an identical CDR3. The sample belongs to a study of shared clonotypes between healthy human individuals. Terminally differentiated effector memory CD45RA+ cells were excluded from the naive CD8 cells, which were CD45RO-negative and positively selected for CCR7. Deep-level settings were used for running the assay. Sequencing was performed with immunoSEQ multiplex PCR; in TCRdb, only in-frame clones are kept and a portion is missing. The sample holds some 600,000 clones, around 96% seen once. Trimming shortened V by 3 bases and J by 3 bases, and 9 bases separated the two germline ends. The CDR3 sequence is 13 residues long. Germline V gene sequence: CDR1 MNHEY, CDR2 SVGAGI.

This chain connects TRBV6-5 to TRBJ2-7, with D maybe TRBD1 (6 bases). This TCR derives from a woman aged 30 to 39 in good health. Source material: naive CD8+ T cells sorted from blood. The CDR3 DNA sequence: TGTGCCAGCAGTTATACAGGGAGCTACGAGCAGTACTTC. This translates into CASSYTGSYEQYF.